The 29 T cell receptor beta chains presented below share a single source sample, sequenced in a study of blood T cells in healthy people across ages. The authors ran a second PCR of roughly 6 to 12 cycles using a sample-barcoded 5' primer and a J-beta primer mix. TCRdb reanalysed the 5' RACE reads using MiXCR and keeps one entry per CDR3 protein. The sample shows roughly 800,000 distinct CDR3 sequences, 20% to 30% of them seen only once. In addition, the sample was reused for a study of T cells of mothers and their children.

Material: blood. Source of these receptors: a boy between 10 and 17 years old in good health.

This clonotype was seen more than once but under ten times. The chain has TRBV28 and TRBJ1-2; D possibly corresponds to TRBD1 (5 bases). Trimming took 2 bases from V and 8 from J, leaving 15 bases between them. Germline V gene sequence: CDR1 MDHEN, CDR2 SYDVKM. The length of the CDR3 is 14 residues. The CDR3 sequence is CASSLGTAFGGYTF. DNA of the CDR3: TGTGCCAGCAGTTTAGGGACGGCTTTTGGAGGCTACACCTTC.

This clonotype was picked up a small number of times. The chain carries TRBV20-1 and TRBJ2-5; 9 nucleotides match TRBD2. The junction had 15 bases not matched to a gene; V was cut back by 3 bases and J by 4 bases. Per germline, CDR1 DFQATT and CDR2 SNEGSKA (reference sequence). The CDR3 is 17 amino acids. CDR3 bases: TGCAGTGCTAGGGCTCCGGGAGCGGGGGGCCTGGGAGAGACCCAGTACTTC. It translates to CSARAPGAGGLGETQYF.

The CDR3 region is CASSSGDLLAKNIQYF. The CDR3 nucleotides read TGCGCCAGCAGCTCGGGGGATCTTCTAGCCAAAAACATTCAGTACTTC. The J gene is TRBJ2-4, the V gene TRBV5-1, with D perhaps matching TRBD2 (6 bases). CDR1 SGHRS and CDR2 YFSETQ come from the germline V gene. Trimming took 3 bases from V and 0 from J, leaving 13 bases between them. This CDR3 is built from 16 residues.

This clonotype appeared a few times. The chain combines TRBV9 with TRBJ2-2, with a possible D match to TRBD1 (5 bases). This CDR3 has 16 amino acids. V lost 4 bases and J lost 4, with 17 bases in between. CDR1 and CDR2 from the germline V gene are SGDLS and YYNGEE. CDR3 amino acids: CASSSLGQMPTGELFF. CDR3 in DNA: TGTGCCAGCAGCAGCTTGGGGCAGATGCCCACCGGGGAGCTGTTTTTT.

This clonotype showed up just a few times. For the CDR3, the DNA is TGTGCCGCCGGCGGCCTAGCCCAGAGGAATGAGCAGTTCTTC. Amino acid sequence: CAAGGLAQRNEQFF. The V call is TRBV12-3 or TRBV12-4, the J call TRBJ2-5; D is perhaps TRBD2 (5 bases). The J call may be mistaken, given a closer DNA end match to TRBJ2-1. The CDR3 totals 14 residues.

This clonotype is a singleton in its sample. J is TRBJ2-1 and V is TRBV6-1, with 8 nucleotides matching TRBD1. Germline V CDR1 and CDR2: MNHNS, SASEGT. Germline trimming cut 7 bases from V and 6 bases from J; bases unmatched to any gene: 14. The CDR3 runs to 16 residues. The CDR3: CASIPGQERALNEQFF. For the CDR3, the DNA is TGTGCCAGCATACCGGGACAGGAAAGGGCCCTCAATGAGCAGTTCTTC.

The chain combines TRBV10-3 with TRBJ2-5; TRBD2 aligns across 13 bases. The CDR3 length is 15 residues. In germline, CDR1 is ENHRY, CDR2 SYGVKD. V gave up 6 bases and J gave up 4 bases; unmatched junction bases: 5. CDR3 nucleotides: TGTGCCATCAGGGGGACTAGCGGGGATGGAGAGACCCAGTACTTC. Protein sequence: CAIRGTSGDGETQYF.

This clonotype was seen only a few times. The chain uses TRBV12-5 and TRBJ1-2; 8 bases line up with TRBD1. There are 17 residues in the CDR3. Germline CDR1 LGHNT, CDR2 FRNRAP. V trimming: 5 bases; J trimming: 4 bases; junction bases outside the gene matches: 15. The CDR3 nucleotides are TGTGCTAGTGGTCCCCGACCAGGACAGGGAGCTAGCTATGGCTACACCTTC. It codes for CASGPRPGQGASYGYTF. The variable domain in full, with the rest retrieved from reference TRBV12-5 and TRBJ1-2, is DARVTQTPRHKVTEMGQEVTMRCQPILGHNTVFWYRQTMMQGLELLAYFRNRAPLDDSGMPKDRFSAEMPDATLATLKIQPSEPRDSAVYFCASGPRPGQGASYGYTFGSGTRLTVV.

The genes are TRBV5-1 and TRBJ1-1; D might be TRBD1 (5 bases). CDR3 size: 15 residues. V was pared by 4 bases and J by 2 bases, with 15 bases between. Germline values: CDR1 SGHRS, CDR2 YFSETQ. The CDR3 DNA sequence: TGCGCCAGCAGCCTGGAGGGGCCGCCTAACACTGAAGCTTTCTTT. Protein sequence: CASSLEGPPNTEAFF.

This rearrangement joins TRBV10-3 to TRBJ1-2, with a tentative D call TRBD1 (6 bases). This CDR3 region has 15 residues. V was clipped by 7 bases and J by 4 bases, with 19 bases between them. Germline-derived CDR1 and CDR2 are ENHRY and SYGVKD. CDR3 sequence: CAITGGGGSPYGYTF. The CDR3 region has the DNA TGTGCCATCACTGGGGGCGGAGGGAGCCCCTATGGCTACACCTTC.

V and J are TRBV20-1 and TRBJ2-1; perhaps TRBD2 as D (6 bases). Germline-derived CDR1 and CDR2 are DFQATT and SNEGSKA (reference sequence). The CDR3 has 14 residues. Trimming shortened V by 1 base and J by 0 bases, and 7 bases separated the two germline ends. In DNA form, the CDR3 reads TGCAGTGCTAGAGCACTAGCCTCCTACAATGAGCAGTTCTTC. Translated: CSARALASYNEQFF.

In its sample, this clonotype was seen a few times. The gene calls are TRBV3-1 and TRBJ2-7; D is undetermined. Germline lookup yields CDR1 LGHDT and CDR2 YNNKEL (reference sequence). The CDR3 loop spans 14 amino acids. Trimming removed 1 base from V and 2 bases from J, with 9 bases in between. The CDR3 DNA sequence: TGTGCCAGCAGCCAAGTCATAGAGACCTACGAGCAGTACTTC. This encodes CASSQVIETYEQYF.

This clonotype has only a few counts. The chain couples TRBV27 to TRBJ1-5, with 9 bases lining up with TRBD1. With 5 bases clipped from V and 0 bases from J, the junction kept 2 bases outside the gene matches. CDR3 length: 15 amino acids. Germline V lookup: CDR1 MNHEY, CDR2 SMNVEV (reference sequence). The CDR3 protein is CASSRDRDSNQPQHF. CDR3 in DNA: TGTGCCAGCAGTAGGGACAGGGATAGCAATCAGCCCCAGCATTTT.

The sample holds a few counts of this clonotype. This sequence joins TRBV11-1 and TRBJ2-7, with no clear D. The CDR3 has 13 residues. Germline values: CDR1 SGHAT, CDR2 FQDESV (reference sequence). V gave up 2 bases and J gave up 6 bases, with 11 bases separating them. The CDR3 loop reads CASSLTRTTEQYF. Here the CDR3 DNA reads TGTGCCAGCAGCTTAACCCGGACCACCGAGCAGTACTTC.

This clonotype was seen a few times. The chain recombines TRBV27 with TRBJ2-2; D possibly corresponds to TRBD1 (7 bases). Trimming removed 2 bases at V and 0 bases at J, with 10 bases between. The germline V gene encodes CDR1 MNHEY and CDR2 SMNVEV (reference sequence). This CDR3 is 16 amino acids long. The CDR3 loop reads CASSLGRGANTGELFF. Written as DNA, the CDR3 is TGTGCCAGCAGTTTAGGCAGGGGGGCGAACACCGGGGAGCTGTTTTTT.

This clonotype occurred a few times. The CDR3 sequence: CASRAALAGGLTDTQYF. CDR3 DNA: TGTGCCAGCAGGGCCGCTCTAGCGGGGGGTCTCACAGATACGCAGTATTTT. The chain carries TRBV2 and TRBJ2-3; TRBD2 aligns across 11 bases. CDR3 length equals 17 residues. From germline, CDR1 is SNHLY and CDR2 FYNNEI. V lost 6 bases and J lost 2; bases outside the gene matches: 10.

This clonotype showed up just a few times. This CDR3 is missing its conserved last phenylalanine or tryptophan, likely due to a read error. The chain links TRBV20-1 to TRBJ1-1, with a tentative D call TRBD1 (5 bases). Trimming shortened V by 6 bases and J by 4 bases, and 15 bases separated the two germline ends. Germline CDR1 and CDR2: DFQATT and SNEGSKA (reference sequence). This CDR3 region has 13 residues. CDR3 loop: CSAPGTAGTEAFL. CDR3 coding DNA: TGCAGTGCCCCCGGGACCGCGGGCACTGAAGCTTTCCTT.

The chain is built from TRBV27 and TRBJ2-6, with 7 bases fitting TRBD1. The germline CDR1 and CDR2 sequences are MNHEY and SMNVEV (reference sequence). With 3 bases clipped from V and 0 bases from J, the junction kept 2 bases outside the gene matches. This CDR3 has 16 amino acids. CDR3 amino acids: CASSFSGGSGANVLTF. In DNA, the CDR3 is TGTGCCAGCAGTTTTTCAGGGGGCTCTGGGGCCAACGTCCTGACTTTC.

The chain couples TRBV5-6 to TRBJ2-6; D could derive from TRBD1 or TRBD2 (5 bases each). Per germline, CDR1 SGHDT and CDR2 YYEEEE. V was cut by 5 bases and J by 7 bases, with 22 bases left in between. The CDR3 sequence is 17 residues long. The CDR3 region is CASRGFPPSRGANVLTF. The CDR3 DNA follows: TGTGCCAGCAGAGGGTTTCCTCCCAGCCGGGGCGCCAACGTCCTGACTTTC.

This clonotype has a handful of counts. The chain uses TRBV3-1 and TRBJ2-5; D is undetermined. CDR1 and CDR2 from the germline V gene are LGHDT and YNNKEL (reference sequence). V lost 1 base and J 3 bases, leaving 12 bases between the germline ends. The CDR3 loop spans 15 amino acids. CDR3 region: CASSQGGSAKETQYF. The CDR3, as DNA: TGTGCCAGCAGCCAAGGTGGGTCTGCCAAAGAGACCCAGTACTTC.

The V and J genes are TRBV7-9 and TRBJ2-5; 10 bases align to TRBD1. The DNA end is a closer match to TRBJ2-7, so the J assignment may be wrong. Germline loops: CDR1 SEHNR, CDR2 FQNEAQ (reference sequence). The CDR3 has 15 amino acids. CDR3 amino acids: CASSRRDRGGYEQYF. CDR3 bases: TGTGCCAGCAGCAGACGGGACAGGGGAGGCTACGAGCAGTACTTC.

V usage is TRBV20-1 and J usage is TRBJ2-5, with D tentatively TRBD1 (5 bases). The ends were cut back, 0 bases at V and 2 bases at J, with 7 bases in the middle. CDR3 length: 13 residues. Looked up from germline, CDR1 is DFQATT and CDR2 is SNEGSKA (reference sequence). This CDR3 reads CSARDNRQETQYF. The CDR3 DNA reads as TGCAGTGCTAGAGATAACAGGCAAGAGACCCAGTACTTC.

This rearrangement joins TRBV2 to TRBJ2-5; D remains ambiguous. The tail of the sequence fits TRBJ2-7 better, so the J call may be wrong. The CDR3 totals 13 residues. The germline V gene has CDR1 SNHLY and CDR2 FYNNEI. CDR3 nucleotide sequence: TGTGCCAGCAGTGGAATGAGTCTAGGCGAGCAGTACTTC. Amino acids: CASSGMSLGEQYF.

This clonotype came up a few times. The chain links TRBV5-1 to TRBJ1-2; 9 bases map to TRBD1. CDR3 size: 15 residues. The J segment lost 6 bases and the V segment lost 0 bases, leaving 6 bases of the junction unmatched. Germline V gene data show CDR1 as SGHRS and CDR2 as YFSETQ. The CDR3 DNA reads TGCGCCAGCAGCTTGGGCATCGACAGGGGGGATGGCTACACCTTC. This gives the protein CASSLGIDRGDGYTF.

A few counts support this clonotype. This sequence joins TRBV7-6 and TRBJ1-1; D unresolved. The CDR3 length is 14 residues. V was trimmed by 1 base and J by 7 bases, leaving 13 bases between them. Germline CDR1 SGHVS, CDR2 FNYEAQ. The CDR3 DNA is TGTGCCAGCAGCTTAGGAGGTTCATCGGGTGAAGCTTTCTTT. It yields the protein CASSLGGSSGEAFF.

This clonotype appeared a few times. The V and J genes are TRBV5-1 and TRBJ2-1; possible D gene TRBD1, 8 bases. Trimming shortened V by 4 bases and J by 9 bases, and 14 bases separated the two germline ends. CDR1 is SGHRS and CDR2 is YFSETQ in the germline V gene. The CDR3 is made up of 13 amino acids. This chain's CDR3 is CASSRTGRVEQFF. The CDR3 bases are TGCGCCAGCAGCAGGACAGGGAGGGTTGAGCAGTTCTTC. The full variable domain, in which reference TRBV5-1 and TRBJ2-1 provide the parts outside the CDR3, is KAGVTQTPRYLIKTRGQQVTLSCSPISGHRSVSWYQQTPGQGLQFLFEYFSETQRNKGNFPGRFSGRQFSNSRSEMNVSTLELGDSALYLCASSRTGRVEQFFGPGTRLTVL.

The sample holds a few counts of this clonotype. The chain carries TRBV7-9 and TRBJ1-1; 9 nucleotides agree with TRBD1. The CDR3 totals 15 residues. The germline gives CDR1 SEHNR, CDR2 FQNEAQ (reference sequence). J gave up 0 bases and V 5 bases, and 4 bases lay outside the gene matches. The CDR3 region is CASSHGQGMNTEAFF. The CDR3 nucleotides read TGTGCCAGCAGCCACGGACAGGGGATGAACACTGAAGCTTTCTTT.

The chain carries TRBV15 and TRBJ2-4; D uncertain. This CDR3 is built from 17 residues. Between the trimmed V and J ends, which lost 0 bases and 1 base, there was a span of 13 bases. Germline lookup yields CDR1 LNHNV and CDR2 YYDKDF (reference sequence). The CDR3 protein is CATSRDKGKVAKNIQYF. The CDR3 DNA reads as TGTGCCACCAGCAGAGATAAGGGCAAGGTGGCCAAAAACATTCAGTACTTC. Full variable domain (missing parts from reference TRBV15 and TRBJ2-4): DAMVIQNPRYQVTQFGKPVTLSCSQTLNHNVMYWYQQKSSQAPKLLFHYYDKDFNNEADTPDNFQSRRPNTSFCFLDIRSPGLGDTAMYLCATSRDKGKVAKNIQYFGAGTRLSVL.

This sequence joins TRBV29-1 and TRBJ1-4; D gene unclear. V lost 6 bases and J 8 bases, leaving 19 bases between the germline ends. Per germline, CDR1 SQVTM and CDR2 ANQGSEA. CDR3 size: 14 residues. The CDR3 spells CSVDPTGVGEKLFF. Written as DNA, the CDR3 is TGCAGCGTGGACCCCACGGGTGTTGGCGAAAAACTGTTTTTT.